This T cell receptor (beta chain) was retrieved from a study of cytomegalovirus exposure and HLA in healthy donors. The CDR3 covers 14 residues. The V segment lost 6 bases and the J segment 8 bases; nucleotides outside the gene matches: 9. In germline, CDR1 is LNHDA, CDR2 SQIVND (reference sequence). With 60 Vbeta and 13 Jbeta primers, the PCR was carried out. The table came from immunoSEQ multiplex PCR; TCRdb's copy has only in-frame clones and leaves some out. The table has roughly 160,000 clones, approximately 76% seen once; the top ten hold around 5%. In regard to this clone: The antigen is not known.

Broader study findings: Association of a missense DCLRE1C variant with TCR beta V- and J-gene trimming was reported in a later analysis. TRBV6-2, TRBV6-3 and other indistinguishable V segments were excluded. Upon later analysis, TCR association rates were observed to vary by HLA locus, being highest for DRB1 and lowest for HLA-C. Accounts indicate the classifier identified cytomegalovirus status with strong specificity and sensitivity.

The genes are TRBV19 and TRBJ1-2, with 10 bases that match TRBD1. The specimen sequenced was PBMCs. This receptor was identified in a young woman in good health and CMV-seropositive. This CDR3 reads CASRAGTGVLGYTF. Here the CDR3 DNA reads TGTGCCAGTAGGGCCGGGACAGGGGTCCTCGGCTACACCTTC. The full variable domain, its missing parts supplied by reference TRBV19 and TRBJ1-2, is DGGITQSPKYLFRKEGQNVTLSCEQNLNHDAMYWYRQDPGQGLRLIYYSQIVNDFQKGDIAEGYSVSREKKESFPLTVTSAQKNPTAFYLCASRAGTGVLGYTFGSGTRLTVV.